The 28 T cell receptor beta chains below come from one sample, sequenced in a study of blood T cell repertoires in COVID-19. Profiled with immunoSEQ multiplex PCR; TCRdb holds only in-frame clones, not every one. The sample contains fewer than 70,000 clones, around 87% of which appear only once. The sequenced sample was peripheral blood. These receptor sequences come from a man between 60 and 75 years old with active or convalescent COVID-19.

The table lists this clone with a few counts. This chain uses TRBV4-3 with TRBJ1-5; D gene ambiguous. The V end lost 0 bases, the J end lost 5 bases, and 5 bases lay between the germline ends. There are 13 residues in the CDR3. The germline gives CDR1 LGHNA, CDR2 YSLEER. Here the CDR3 DNA reads TGCGCCAGCAGCCAAGATCGAGATCAGCCCCAGCATTTT. This sequence encodes CASSQDRDQPQHF.

The V call is TRBV19, the J call TRBJ1-2; 7 positions match TRBD1. Looked up from germline, CDR1 is LNHDA and CDR2 is SQIVND (reference sequence). The CDR3 runs to 16 residues. V lost 8 bases to trimming and J lost 0 bases; unmatched junction nucleotides: 12. CDR3 in DNA: TGTGCCAGTGCTCAAACAGGGGTCGGGGCTAACTATGGCTACACCTTC. Amino acid sequence: CASAQTGVGANYGYTF.

The gene calls are TRBV5-6 and TRBJ2-1, with a weak D call TRBD2 (5 bases). Trimming removed 4 bases at V and 1 base at J, with 15 bases between. CDR1 is SGHDT and CDR2 is YYEEEE in the germline V gene. This CDR3 has 16 residues. Here the CDR3 DNA reads TGTGCCAGCAGCCCGAGGGTGCGGGTTTCCTACAATGAGCAGTTCTTC. This sequence encodes CASSPRVRVSYNEQFF.

The chain employs TRBV5-1 and TRBJ1-4; D may be TRBD1 (6 bases). The CDR3 loop spans 12 amino acids. From germline, CDR1 is SGHRS and CDR2 YFSETQ. The germline V and J ends were trimmed by 0 bases and 13 bases, with 10 bases remaining between them. The DNA of the CDR3 is TGCGCCAGCAGCTTGGCGGGCAGGGGACTGTTTTTT. Translated: CASSLAGRGLFF.

This sequence joins TRBV2 and TRBJ1-2, with D perhaps TRBD1 (5 bases). Trimming shortened V by 5 bases and J by 2 bases, and 12 bases separated the two germline ends. CDR1 is SNHLY, CDR2 FYNNEI, per germline. The CDR3 totals 14 residues. The CDR3 is CASSRRGTNYGYTF. In DNA form, the CDR3 reads TGTGCCAGCAGTAGGAGGGGCACGAACTATGGCTACACCTTC.

The V and J genes are TRBV6-4 and TRBJ1-1; 7 positions agree with TRBD1. The CDR3 sequence is 15 residues long. The V gene end was trimmed by 2 bases and the J gene end by 5 bases; junction bases not matched to a gene: 8. Per the germline V gene, CDR1 is MRHNA and CDR2 is SNTAGT. CDR3 in DNA: TGTGCCAGCAGTGACAGCTCAGGGGGTAAGACTGAAGCTTTCTTT. Protein product: CASSDSSGGKTEAFF.

The J gene is TRBJ2-1, the V gene TRBV7-9, with TRBD2 matching over 8 bases. The CDR3 extends over 14 amino acids. The germline V gene encodes CDR1 SEHNR and CDR2 FQNEAQ (reference sequence). The trim removed 0 bases at V and 7 bases at J, leaving 2 bases unmatched. The chain's CDR3 is CASSLAAGVNEQFF. For the CDR3, the DNA is TGTGCCAGCAGCTTAGCAGCGGGAGTAAATGAGCAGTTCTTC. Together with reference TRBV7-9 and TRBJ2-1, the CDR3 gives the full variable domain: DTGVSQNPRHKITKRGQNVTFRCDPISEHNRLYWYRQTLGQGPEFLTYFQNEAQLEKSRLLSDRFSAERPKGSFSTLEIQRTEQGDSAMYLCASSLAAGVNEQFFGPGTRLTVL.

The chain links TRBV2 to TRBJ1-2; 7 bases are shared with TRBD1. Germline lookup yields CDR1 SNHLY and CDR2 FYNNEI. The CDR3 has 15 amino acids. V trimming: 0 bases; J trimming: 8 bases; junction bases outside the gene matches: 9. CDR3 sequence: CASSEAFSTGTGYTF. Here the CDR3 DNA reads TGTGCCAGCAGTGAAGCCTTTTCGACAGGGACCGGCTACACCTTC. The full variable domain, rest sourced from reference TRBV2 and TRBJ1-2, is EPEVTQTPSHQVTQMGQEVILRCVPISNHLYFYWYRQILGQKVEFLVSFYNNEISEKSEIFDDQFSVERPDGSNFTLKIRSTKLEDSAMYFCASSEAFSTGTGYTFGSGTRLTVV.

This clone was found a few times. The genes are TRBV20-1 and TRBJ1-2; tentatively, D is TRBD1 (5 bases). The germline V and J ends were trimmed by 6 bases and 13 bases, with 12 bases remaining between them. Germline V gene sequence: CDR1 DFQATT, CDR2 SNEGSKA (reference sequence). The CDR3 runs 9 residues. CDR3 in DNA: TGCAGTGCGTCAGGGCGTCCCACCTTC. Translating it yields CSASGRPTF.

This rearrangement joins TRBV7-2 to TRBJ2-1; a possible D gene is TRBD1 (6 bases). CDR1 and CDR2 (germline): SGHTA, FQGNSA. The CDR3 loop spans 14 amino acids. The V end was cut by 11 bases, the J end by 3 bases, with 17 bases between. The CDR3 DNA reads TGTGCCGCCAAGGAGAGGGGGTTCTACAATGAGCAGTTCTTC. This codes for CAAKERGFYNEQFF.

This chain joins TRBV3-1 (or the pseudogene TRBV3-2) and TRBJ1-4, with D possibly being TRBD1 (5 bases). The CDR3 covers 15 residues. CDR1 and CDR2 (germline): LGHDT, YNNKEL (reference sequence). Trimming took off 3 bases at V and 7 bases at J, with 15 bases between the two ends. The CDR3 DNA sequence: TGTGCCAGCAGCCACCTCGTTAGGGGAGGTGAAAAACTGTTTTTT. Translated: CASSHLVRGGEKLFF.

A few counts support this clone. The rearrangement joins TRBV5-6 to TRBJ1-1; D not certain. Trimming cost V 3 bases and J 4 bases, with 10 bases left between them. From germline, CDR1 is SGHDT and CDR2 YYEEEE. The CDR3 length is 13 residues. CDR3 sequence: CASSSPWSTEAFF. CDR3 bases: TGTGCCAGCAGCTCCCCATGGAGCACTGAAGCTTTCTTT.

The chain recombines TRBV18 with TRBJ2-3; 13 nucleotides match TRBD2. The CDR3 consists of 19 residues. V lost 3 bases, J lost 0 bases, and 9 bases stayed unmatched. Per germline, CDR1 KGHSH and CDR2 LQKENI. The CDR3 spells CASSPFPGTSGESTDTQYF. CDR3 in DNA: TGTGCCAGCTCACCCTTCCCAGGGACTAGCGGGGAAAGCACAGATACGCAGTATTTT.

In its sample, this clone was seen once. The J gene is TRBJ2-7, the V gene TRBV28, with a tentative D call TRBD1 (6 bases). The CDR3 consists of 13 residues. Germline-derived CDR1 and CDR2 are MDHEN and SYDVKM. Trimming left V 6 bases short and J 4 bases short, with 13 bases between. CDR3: CASRRGLVYEQYF. CDR3 DNA sequence: TGTGCCAGCAGGAGGGGGTTGGTATACGAGCAGTACTTC.

The chain recombines TRBV27 with TRBJ1-4; 10 nucleotides line up with TRBD1. Germline-derived CDR1 and CDR2 are MNHEY and SMNVEV (reference sequence). The CDR3 spans 16 residues. V lost 5 bases, J lost 6 bases, and 9 bases stayed unmatched. The CDR3 DNA reads as TGTGCCAGCAGTCCGAATACCGGGACAGGGGATGAAAAACTGTTTTTT. Its protein product is CASSPNTGTGDEKLFF. Full variable domain (rest looked up from reference TRBV27 and TRBJ1-4): EAQVTQNPRYLITVTGKKLTVTCSQNMNHEYMSWYRQDPGLGLRQIYYSMNVEVTDKGDVPEGYKVSRKEKRNFPLILESPSPNQTSLYFCASSPNTGTGDEKLFFGSGTQLSVL.

The genes are TRBV9 and TRBJ2-2; 9 positions match TRBD2. V lost 0 bases and J lost 4; bases outside the gene matches: 4. Per the germline V gene, CDR1 is SGDLS and CDR2 is YYNGEE. The CDR3 has 16 amino acids. CDR3 bases: TGTGCCAGCAGCGTAGTAGCGGGGGCGGGCACCGGGGAGCTGTTTTTT. Residues: CASSVVAGAGTGELFF.

The V and J genes are TRBV7-6 and TRBJ1-6; TRBD1 agrees at 12 bases. Trimming took 1 base from V and 8 from J; bases not matched to a gene: 6. This CDR3 is 17 amino acids long. Germline V gene data show CDR1 as SGHVS and CDR2 as FNYEAQ. CDR3 residues: CASSLEGQGAGHSPLHF. The CDR3 DNA is TGTGCCAGCAGCTTAGAGGGACAGGGGGCAGGGCATTCACCCCTCCACTTT.

The CDR3 loop reads CASSPGQGVNTEAFF. CDR3 DNA: TGTGCCAGCTCACCGGGACAGGGCGTGAACACTGAAGCTTTCTTT. The V gene is TRBV18, the J gene TRBJ1-1; 9 positions match TRBD1. CDR1 and CDR2 (germline): KGHSH, LQKENI. The CDR3 is 15 residues long. V gave up 3 bases and J gave up 0 bases; unmatched junction bases: 2. The variable domain in full, with the rest retrieved from reference TRBV18 and TRBJ1-1, is NAGVMQNPRHLVRRRGQEARLRCSPMKGHSHVYWYRQLPEEGLKFMVYLQKENIIDESGMPKERFSAEFPKEGPSILRIQQVVRGDSAAYFCASSPGQGVNTEAFFGQGTRLTVV.

This clone was seen more than once but under ten times. This rearrangement joins TRBV28 to TRBJ1-3; weak D call: TRBD1 (6 bases). Germline V gene sequence: CDR1 MDHEN, CDR2 SYDVKM. CDR3 length equals 14 residues. V lost 6 bases and J 5 bases, leaving 14 bases between the germline ends. CDR3 DNA: TGTGCCAGCAGCGGAACAGGGAGAAGAAACACCATATATTTT. Its translation: CASSGTGRRNTIYF.

This chain uses TRBV5-1 with TRBJ2-5; 8 bases match TRBD1. V trimming: 5 bases; J trimming: 3 bases; junction bases outside the gene matches: 9. Germline-derived CDR1 and CDR2 are SGHRS and YFSETQ. The CDR3 consists of 15 residues. CDR3 residues: CASSQPGTGEETQYF. DNA for the CDR3: TGCGCCAGCAGTCAACCTGGGACAGGAGAAGAGACCCAGTACTTC.

The chain employs TRBV19 and TRBJ2-1; 11 bases match TRBD1. The germline CDR1 and CDR2 sequences are LNHDA and SQIVND (reference sequence). J was trimmed by 8 bases and V by 8 bases; bases with no gene match: 5. The CDR3 runs to 13 residues. This CDR3 is CASEDRGQDEQFF. The DNA of the CDR3 is TGTGCCAGTGAGGACAGGGGGCAGGATGAGCAGTTCTTC.

The chain employs TRBV11-3 and TRBJ2-4; possibly TRBD2 for D (6 bases). The CDR3 sequence is 13 residues long. Trimming removed 5 bases from V and 7 bases from J, with 12 bases in between. Germline V gives CDR1 SGHNT, CDR2 YENEEA. The CDR3 bases are TGTGCCAGCAGCCCCGGGGGATCCAACATTCAGTACTTC. Encoded protein: CASSPGGSNIQYF.

The V call is TRBV18, the J call TRBJ1-2; TRBD1 might be the D (5 bases). From germline, CDR1 is KGHSH and CDR2 LQKENI. V was shortened by 2 bases and J by 6 bases, with 13 bases between the two germline ends. The CDR3 consists of 14 residues. Here the CDR3 DNA reads TGTGCCAGCTCACCAAAAGTCCTCAGGGATGGCTACACCTTC. Amino acid sequence: CASSPKVLRDGYTF.

The V call is TRBV6-5, the J call TRBJ1-2; tentative D call: TRBD1 (5 bases). The CDR3 contains 12 residues. The germline CDR1 and CDR2 sequences are MNHEY and SVGAGI. Trimming took off 5 bases at V and 8 bases at J, with 12 bases between the two ends. CDR3 in amino acids: CASSSGARGYTF. CDR3 sequence (DNA): TGTGCCAGCAGTAGCGGGGCGCGCGGCTACACCTTC.

V gene TRBV5-3 combines with J gene TRBJ1-3, with a weak D call TRBD1 (6 bases). TRBV5-3 is sorted into the ORF group, with uncertain function. V was trimmed by 4 bases and J by 5 bases, leaving 25 bases between them. This CDR3 is 18 amino acids long. As DNA, the CDR3 is TGTGCCAGAAGCGGGGGGGAGACAGGTCCGGTCTCGAGAAACACCATATATTTT. The encoded protein is CARSGGETGPVSRNTIYF.

The chain employs TRBV3-1 (or the pseudogene TRBV3-2) and TRBJ1-2; unclear D gene. This CDR3 has 16 amino acids. V lost 1 base to trimming and J lost 0 bases, with 12 bases between them. Germline V gene data show CDR1 as LGHDT and CDR2 as YNNKEL (reference sequence). The CDR3 sequence is CASSQARRGSNYGYTF. DNA of the CDR3: TGTGCCAGCAGCCAAGCCCGCCGGGGATCTAACTATGGCTACACCTTC.

The chain employs TRBV27 and TRBJ1-4; TRBD1 aligns across 7 bases. The junction had 5 bases not matched to a gene; V was cut back by 3 bases and J by 7 bases. Germline assignment: CDR1 MNHEY and CDR2 SMNVEV (reference sequence). CDR3 size: 14 residues. CDR3 in DNA: TGTGCCAGCAGTTTTACAGGGGAATCTGAAAAACTGTTTTTT. As protein: CASSFTGESEKLFF.

V is TRBV4-3 and J is TRBJ2-1; TRBD2 agrees at 8 bases. CDR1 is LGHNA, CDR2 YSLEER, per germline. The CDR3 loop spans 16 amino acids. V lost 3 bases and J lost 8; bases outside the gene matches: 12. In nucleotides, the CDR3 is TGCGCCAGCAGCCAGTTCAGCGGGGGCCTCTTGTATGAGCAGTTCTTC. Translation gives CASSQFSGGLLYEQFF.